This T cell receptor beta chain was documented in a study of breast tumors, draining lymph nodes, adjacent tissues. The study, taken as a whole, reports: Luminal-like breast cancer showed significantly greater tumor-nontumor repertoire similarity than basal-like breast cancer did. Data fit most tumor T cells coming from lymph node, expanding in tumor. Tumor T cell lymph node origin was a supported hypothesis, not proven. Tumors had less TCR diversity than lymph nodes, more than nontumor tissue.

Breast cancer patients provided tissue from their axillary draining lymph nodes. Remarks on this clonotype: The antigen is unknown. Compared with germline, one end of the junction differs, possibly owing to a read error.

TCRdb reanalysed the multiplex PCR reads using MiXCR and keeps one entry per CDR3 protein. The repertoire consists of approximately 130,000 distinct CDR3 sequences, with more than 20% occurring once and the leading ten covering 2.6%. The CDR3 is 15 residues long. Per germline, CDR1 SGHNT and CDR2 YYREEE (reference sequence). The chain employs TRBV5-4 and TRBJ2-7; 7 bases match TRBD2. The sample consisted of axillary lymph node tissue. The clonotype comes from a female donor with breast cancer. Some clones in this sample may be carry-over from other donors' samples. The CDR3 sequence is CASGLGGTGPYEQYF. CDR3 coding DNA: TGTGCCAGCGGCTTGGGGGGGACGGGGCCCTACGAGCAGTACTTC.